The clone carrying this T cell receptor beta chain was counted at least ten times. Its antigen is still unknown. 8.5 to 10 ml of fresh blood yielded the PBMCs by density gradient. This specimen comes from a study of Graves' ophthalmopathy and Graves' hyperthyroidism. Study results and caveats: Blood also contained most of the expanded thyroid clonotypes above 0.001 frequency.

Transcripts of RNA were the source for amplifying TCR beta CDR3 regions. Investigators did first-round RT-PCR with HTBI primers, then second-round multiplex PCR. Using its own MiXCR run on the multiplex PCR reads, TCRdb lists one record per CDR3 protein. The data hold roughly 500,000 distinct CDR3 sequences, with approximately 15% observed a single time. The CDR3 is 15 amino acids. Looked up from germline, CDR1 is ENHRY and CDR2 is SYGVKD. V lost 4 bases and J lost 9; bases outside the gene matches: 9. V usage is TRBV10-3 and J usage is TRBJ1-6; 7 bases are a match to TRBD1. This TCR came from a woman aged 30 to 39 with Graves' ophthalmopathy. Sequenced sample: blood. The CDR3 DNA reads as TGTGCCATCAGTGGGACAGGCCAGGAGAGTTCACCCCTCCACTTT. It encodes CAISGTGQESSPLHF.